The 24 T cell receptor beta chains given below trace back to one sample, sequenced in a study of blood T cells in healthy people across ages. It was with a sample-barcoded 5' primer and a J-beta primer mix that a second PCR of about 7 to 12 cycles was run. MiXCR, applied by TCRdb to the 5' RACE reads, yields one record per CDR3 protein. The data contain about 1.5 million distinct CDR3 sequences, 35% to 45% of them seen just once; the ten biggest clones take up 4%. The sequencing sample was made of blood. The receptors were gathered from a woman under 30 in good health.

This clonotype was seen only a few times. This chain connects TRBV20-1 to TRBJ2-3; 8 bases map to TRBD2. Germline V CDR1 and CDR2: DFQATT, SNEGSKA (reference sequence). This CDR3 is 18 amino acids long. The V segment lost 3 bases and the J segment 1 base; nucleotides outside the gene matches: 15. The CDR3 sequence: CSASRQSGGPPGTDTQYF. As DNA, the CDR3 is TGCAGTGCTAGCCGGCAGAGCGGGGGCCCCCCCGGCACAGATACGCAGTATTTT.

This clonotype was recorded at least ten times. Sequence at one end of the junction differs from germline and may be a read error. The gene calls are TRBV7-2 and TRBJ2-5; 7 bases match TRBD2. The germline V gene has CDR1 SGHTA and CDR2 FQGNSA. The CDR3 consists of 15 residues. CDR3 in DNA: TGTGCCAGCAGCCCGTCCGGGACTACGGGAGAGGCCCAGTACTTC. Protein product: CASSPSGTTGEAQYF.

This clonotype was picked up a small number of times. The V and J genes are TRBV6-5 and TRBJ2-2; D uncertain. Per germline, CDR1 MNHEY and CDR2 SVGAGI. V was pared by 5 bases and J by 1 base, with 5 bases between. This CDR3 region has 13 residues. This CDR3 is CASSRLNTGELFF. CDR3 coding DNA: TGTGCCAGCAGTAGACTGAACACCGGGGAGCTGTTTTTT.

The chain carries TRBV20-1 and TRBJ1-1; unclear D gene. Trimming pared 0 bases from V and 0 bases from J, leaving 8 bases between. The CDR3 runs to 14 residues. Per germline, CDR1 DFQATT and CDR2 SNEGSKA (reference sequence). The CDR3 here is CSARDLRVNTEAFF. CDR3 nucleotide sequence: TGCAGTGCTAGAGATCTACGGGTGAACACTGAAGCTTTCTTT.

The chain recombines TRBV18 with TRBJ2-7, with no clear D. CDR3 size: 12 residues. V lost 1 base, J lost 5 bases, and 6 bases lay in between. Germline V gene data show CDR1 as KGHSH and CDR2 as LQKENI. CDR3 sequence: CASSPRNDEQYF. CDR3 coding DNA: TGTGCCAGCTCACCACGAAACGACGAGCAGTACTTC.

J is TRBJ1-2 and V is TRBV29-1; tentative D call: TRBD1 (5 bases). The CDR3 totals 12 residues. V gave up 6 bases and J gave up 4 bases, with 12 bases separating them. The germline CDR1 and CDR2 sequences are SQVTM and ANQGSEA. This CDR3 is CSVTETGYGYTF. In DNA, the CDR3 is TGCAGCGTGACGGAAACAGGCTATGGCTACACCTTC.

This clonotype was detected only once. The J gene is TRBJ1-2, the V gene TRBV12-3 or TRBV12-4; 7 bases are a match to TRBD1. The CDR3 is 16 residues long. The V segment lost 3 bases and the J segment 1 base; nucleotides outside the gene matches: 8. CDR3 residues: CASSFFWDSLNYGYTF. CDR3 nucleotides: TGTGCCAGCAGTTTTTTCTGGGACAGCCTTAACTATGGCTACACCTTC.

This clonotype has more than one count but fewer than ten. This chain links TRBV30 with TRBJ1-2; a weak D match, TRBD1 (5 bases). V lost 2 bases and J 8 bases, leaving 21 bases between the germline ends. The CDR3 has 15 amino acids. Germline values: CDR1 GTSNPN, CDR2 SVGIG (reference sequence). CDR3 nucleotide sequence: TGTGCCTGGAGTCTTGTAAGGCCCGGGACGTCGGGCTACACCTTC. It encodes CAWSLVRPGTSGYTF.

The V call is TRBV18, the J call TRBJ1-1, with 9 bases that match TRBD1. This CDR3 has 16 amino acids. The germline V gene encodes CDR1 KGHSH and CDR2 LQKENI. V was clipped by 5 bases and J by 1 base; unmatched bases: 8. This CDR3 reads CASSRGQGKANTEAFF. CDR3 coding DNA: TGTGCCAGCTCAAGAGGACAGGGGAAAGCGAACACTGAAGCTTTCTTT.

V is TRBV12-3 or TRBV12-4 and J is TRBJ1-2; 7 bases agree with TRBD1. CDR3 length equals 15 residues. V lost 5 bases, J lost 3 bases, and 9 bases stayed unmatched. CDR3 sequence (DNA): TGTGCCAGCAGTCCCCGCCGGGACAGCTACTATGGCTACACCTTC. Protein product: CASSPRRDSYYGYTF.

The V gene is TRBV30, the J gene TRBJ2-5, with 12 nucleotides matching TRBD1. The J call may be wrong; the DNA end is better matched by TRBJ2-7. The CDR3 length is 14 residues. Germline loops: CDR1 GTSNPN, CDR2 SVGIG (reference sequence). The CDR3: CAWRGQGASYEQYF. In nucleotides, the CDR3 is TGTGCCTGGAGGGGACAGGGGGCGTCCTACGAGCAGTACTTC.

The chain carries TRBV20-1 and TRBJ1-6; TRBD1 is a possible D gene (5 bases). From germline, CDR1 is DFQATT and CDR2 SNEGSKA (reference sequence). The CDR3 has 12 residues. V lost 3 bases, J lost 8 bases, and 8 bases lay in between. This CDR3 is CSARMGDSPLHF. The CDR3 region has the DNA TGCAGTGCTAGGATGGGGGATTCACCCCTCCACTTT.

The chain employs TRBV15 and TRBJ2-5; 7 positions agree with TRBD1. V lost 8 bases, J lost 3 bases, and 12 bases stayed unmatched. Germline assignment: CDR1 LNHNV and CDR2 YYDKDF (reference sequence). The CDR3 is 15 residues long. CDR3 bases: TGTGCCACCGGACGATGGACAGGACTCAAAGAGACCCAGTACTTC. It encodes CATGRWTGLKETQYF. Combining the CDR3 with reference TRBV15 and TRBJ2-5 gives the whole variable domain DAMVIQNPRYQVTQFGKPVTLSCSQTLNHNVMYWYQQKSSQAPKLLFHYYDKDFNNEADTPDNFQSRRPNTSFCFLDIRSPGLGDTAMYLCATGRWTGLKETQYFGPGTRLLVL.

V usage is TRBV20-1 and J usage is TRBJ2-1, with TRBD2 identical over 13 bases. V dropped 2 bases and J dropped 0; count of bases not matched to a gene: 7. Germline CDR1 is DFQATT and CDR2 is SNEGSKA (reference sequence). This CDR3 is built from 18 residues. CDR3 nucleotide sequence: TGCAGTGCTAGACCCGGGACTAGCGGGACGGGCTCCTACAATGAGCAGTTCTTC. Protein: CSARPGTSGTGSYNEQFF.

CDR3 coding DNA: TGCGCCAGCAGCTCACAGGGGGAGCTTAACACCGGGGAGCTGTTTTTT. Amino acids: CASSSQGELNTGELFF. The rearrangement joins TRBV5-1 to TRBJ2-2; the match to TRBD1 covers 8 bases. J was trimmed by 2 bases and V by 3 bases; bases with no gene match: 6. Germline loops: CDR1 SGHRS, CDR2 YFSETQ. The CDR3 sequence is 16 residues long.

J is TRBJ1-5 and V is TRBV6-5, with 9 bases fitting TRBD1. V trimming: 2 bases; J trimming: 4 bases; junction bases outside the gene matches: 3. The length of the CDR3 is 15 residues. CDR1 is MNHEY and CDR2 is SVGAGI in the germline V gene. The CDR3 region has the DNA TGTGCCAGCAGTTACGACAGGGGGACGAATCAGCCCCAGCATTTT. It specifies CASSYDRGTNQPQHF.

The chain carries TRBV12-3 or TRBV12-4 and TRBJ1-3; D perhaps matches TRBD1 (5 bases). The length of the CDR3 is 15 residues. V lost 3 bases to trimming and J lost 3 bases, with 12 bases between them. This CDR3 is CASSFFGGSGNTIYF. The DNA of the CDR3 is TGTGCCAGCAGTTTTTTTGGGGGAAGTGGAAACACCATATATTTT.

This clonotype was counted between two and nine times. CDR3 DNA sequence: TGTGCCAGCAGCGTCGACAGGGGGCTTACTGAAGCTTTCTTT. Translation gives CASSVDRGLTEAFF. The chain links TRBV11-3 to TRBJ1-1; 10 nucleotides agree with TRBD1. The CDR3 totals 14 residues. Germline-derived CDR1 and CDR2 are SGHNT and YENEEA. V lost 5 bases and J lost 5; bases outside the gene matches: 5.

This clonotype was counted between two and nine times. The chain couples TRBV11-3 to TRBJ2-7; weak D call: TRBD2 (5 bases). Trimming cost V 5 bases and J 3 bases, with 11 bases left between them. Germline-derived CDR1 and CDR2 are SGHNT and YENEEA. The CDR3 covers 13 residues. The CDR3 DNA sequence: TGTGCCAGCAGCCCTGGAAGCGGCTACGAGCAGTACTTC. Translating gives CASSPGSGYEQYF.

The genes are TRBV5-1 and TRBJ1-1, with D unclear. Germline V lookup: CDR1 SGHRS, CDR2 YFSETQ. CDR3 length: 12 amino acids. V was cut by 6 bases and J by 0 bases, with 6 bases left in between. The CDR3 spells CASIGMNTEAFF. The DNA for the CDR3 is TGCGCCAGCATAGGGATGAACACTGAAGCTTTCTTT.

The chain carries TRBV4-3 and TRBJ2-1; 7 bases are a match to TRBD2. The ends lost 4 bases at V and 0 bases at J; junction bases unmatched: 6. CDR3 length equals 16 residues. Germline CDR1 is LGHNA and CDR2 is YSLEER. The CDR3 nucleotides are TGCGCCAGCAGCCCGTACCTAGCGGACTCCTACAATGAGCAGTTCTTC. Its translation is CASSPYLADSYNEQFF.

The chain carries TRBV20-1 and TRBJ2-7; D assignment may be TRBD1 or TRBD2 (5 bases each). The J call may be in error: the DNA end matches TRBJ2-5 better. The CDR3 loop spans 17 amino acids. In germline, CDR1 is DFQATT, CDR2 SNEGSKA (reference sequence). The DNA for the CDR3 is TGCAGTGCTAGTTTATTGGGGTGGGTCGGGGCGCAAGAGACCCAGTACTTC. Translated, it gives CSASLLGWVGAQETQYF.

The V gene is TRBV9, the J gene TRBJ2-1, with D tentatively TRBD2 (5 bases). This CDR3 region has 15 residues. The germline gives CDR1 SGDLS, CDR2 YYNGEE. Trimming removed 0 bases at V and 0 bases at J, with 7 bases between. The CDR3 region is CASSVVSVSYNEQFF. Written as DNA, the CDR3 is TGTGCCAGCAGCGTAGTTAGCGTCTCCTACAATGAGCAGTTCTTC.

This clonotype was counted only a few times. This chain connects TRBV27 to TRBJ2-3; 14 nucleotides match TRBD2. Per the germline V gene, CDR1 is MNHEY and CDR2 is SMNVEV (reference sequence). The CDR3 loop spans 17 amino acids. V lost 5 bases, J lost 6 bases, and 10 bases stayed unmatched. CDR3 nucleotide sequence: TGTGCCAGCAGTCCATTCCCGGGACTAGCGGGAGAGGATACGCAGTATTTT. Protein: CASSPFPGLAGEDTQYF.